The sequence of this TCR beta chain was determined in a study of cytomegalovirus exposure and HLA in healthy donors. The PCR was carried out with 60 Vbeta primers and 13 Jbeta primers. This table comes from immunoSEQ multiplex PCR, and its TCRdb copy is limited to in-frame clones, with some not included. The sample shows under 100,000 clones, 65% to 80% of them seen only once. This CDR3 spans 15 amino acids. V was clipped by 9 bases and J by 3 bases; unmatched bases: 8. CDR1 and CDR2 (germline): SNHLY, FYNNEI. The sequence derives from a human donor in good health. Specimen: PBMCs. The gene calls are TRBV2 and TRBJ2-3; TRBD2 matches 11 bases. CDR3 in DNA: TGTGCCAGAGGTACCGGGACTAGCGGTACAGATACGCAGTATTTT. This gives the protein CARGTGTSGTDTQYF.